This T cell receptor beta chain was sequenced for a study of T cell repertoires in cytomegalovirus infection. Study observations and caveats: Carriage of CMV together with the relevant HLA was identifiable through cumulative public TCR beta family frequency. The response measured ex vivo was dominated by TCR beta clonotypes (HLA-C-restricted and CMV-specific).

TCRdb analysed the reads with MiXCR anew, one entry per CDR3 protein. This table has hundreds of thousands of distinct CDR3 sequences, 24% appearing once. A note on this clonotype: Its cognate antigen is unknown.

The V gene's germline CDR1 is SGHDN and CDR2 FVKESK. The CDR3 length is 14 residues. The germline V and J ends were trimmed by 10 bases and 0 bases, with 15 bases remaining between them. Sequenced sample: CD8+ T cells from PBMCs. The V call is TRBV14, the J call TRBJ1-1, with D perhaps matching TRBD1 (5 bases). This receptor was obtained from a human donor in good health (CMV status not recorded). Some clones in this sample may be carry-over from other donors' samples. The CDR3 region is CANRTGEMNTEAFF. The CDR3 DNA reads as TGTGCCAACCGCACAGGCGAGATGAACACTGAAGCTTTCTTT. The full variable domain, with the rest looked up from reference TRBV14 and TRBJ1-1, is EAGVTQFPSHSVIEKGQTVTLRCDPISGHDNLYWYRRVMGKEIKFLLHFVKESKQDESGMPNNRFLAERTGGTYSTLKVQPAELEDSGVYFCANRTGEMNTEAFFGQGTRLTVV.